This TCR beta chain comes out of a study of blood T cell repertoires in COVID-19. Looking at the study overall: The United States, Italy and Spain were the sources of the acute and convalescent COVID-19 samples. T cells, B-cell-depleted T cells, or PBMCs supplied cDNA or gDNA.

V gave up 6 bases and J gave up 0 bases; unmatched junction bases: 7. CDR1 and CDR2 (germline): SQVTM, ANQGSEA. The CDR3 totals 14 residues. Original processing methods: Using reference gene primer amplification, nucleated cell counts were estimated. Sequenced by immunoSEQ multiplex PCR; TCRdb stores in-frame clones only, minus some. V, J and clone size were drawn from that table, and D and trimming were deduced from the DNA. The profile shows nearly 70,000 clones, nearly 90% of them singletons. Patients in Seattle were enrolled during active infection, then followed longitudinally. This clone came up once.

The TCR sequence derives from a woman aged 50 to 60 with COVID-19, enrolled during active disease. This chain uses TRBV29-1 with TRBJ1-1, with 7 bases that match TRBD1. The sample consisted of peripheral blood. The CDR3 coding sequence is TGCAGCGTCCGACAGGGTAGGGTGAACACTGAAGCTTTCTTT. Protein sequence: CSVRQGRVNTEAFF.